The rows below give T cell receptor beta chains drawn from one sample of a study of CD8 T cells in Susac syndrome. TCRdb passed the immunoSEQ multiplex PCR reads through MiXCR, listing each CDR3 protein once. The sample lists about 130,000 distinct CDR3 sequences; around 94% were seen once. Sequencing was carried out using CD4+ T cells from PBMCs. Every receptor here comes from a human donor in good health. Both conserved end residues are part of each CDR3. A D gene is named only where the DNA matches it firmly. Some rows have no size entry. The others give once, few or many, or a class for an expanded clone.

V	D	size	J	DNA	CDR3
TRBV5-4	-	once	TRBJ2-7	TGTGCCAGCAGCTTGCCCCGTGGCGAGCAGTACTTC	CASSLPRGEQYF
TRBV7-2	TRBD2	few	TRBJ2-5	TGTGCCAGCAGCTTATGGGCGGGAGGGCAAGAGACCCAGTACTTC	CASSLWAGGQETQYF
TRBV30	TRBD1	-	TRBJ1-1	TGTGCCTGGGGGGACAGGGGATTAAACACTGAAGCTTTCTTT	CAWGDRGLNTEAFF
TRBV19	-	-	TRBJ1-5	TGTGCCAGTAGTATTAACGGACCAAGCAATCAGCCCCAGCATTTT	CASSINGPSNQPQHF
TRBV7-2	-	-	TRBJ1-2	TGTGCCAGCAGCTTAAGGGCACATGTCGACTATGGCTACACCTTC	CASSLRAHVDYGYTF
TRBV6-1	-	-	TRBJ1-1	TGTGCCAATTCACACGGCTCCATGAACACTGAAGCTTTCTTT	CANSHGSMNTEAFF
TRBV25-1	TRBD2	-	TRBJ2-7	TGTGCCAGCAGTGACCCGGGAGGGACCTACGAGCAGTACTTC	CASSDPGGTYEQYF
TRBV12-3/TRBV12-4	TRBD2	once	TRBJ2-3	TGTGCCAGCAGCACCGGGACTAGCGGGGGAGATACGCAGTATTTT	CASSTGTSGGDTQYF
TRBV24-1	TRBD2	-	TRBJ2-2	TGTGCCACCAGTGATTTGCCTAGCGGGACCTCGAACACCGGGGAGCTGTTTTTT	CATSDLPSGTSNTGELFF
TRBV20-1	-	-	TRBJ1-5	TGCAGTGCCAGCAGGGGTAATCAGCCCCAGCATTTT	CSASRGNQPQHF
TRBV15	TRBD2	-	TRBJ2-1	TGTGCCACCAGCGGTCATCTAGCGGCCAGCTCCTACAATGAGCAGTTCTTC	CATSGHLAASSYNEQFF
TRBV24-1	-	-	TRBJ2-1	TGTGCCACCAGTGATTCGCCGGCGAACAATGAGCAGTTCTTC	CATSDSPANNEQFF
TRBV20-1	-	once	TRBJ2-5	TGCAGTGCTAGAGATCGGATCCAAGAGACCCAGTACTTC	CSARDRIQETQYF
TRBV7-9	TRBD1	-	TRBJ1-2	TGTGCCAGCAGCCCCGGACAGGGGTTTGGCTACACCTTC	CASSPGQGFGYTF
TRBV9	-	-	TRBJ1-2	TGTGCCAGCAGCGTAGAACTCCCCTCCCACAGTAACTATGGCTACACCTTC	CASSVELPSHSNYGYTF
TRBV10-2	TRBD1	-	TRBJ1-3	TGCGCCAGCACGGGGACAGGGCGTGATGGAAACACCATATATTTT	CASTGTGRDGNTIYF
TRBV13	-	-	TRBJ2-1	TGTGCCAGCAGCTTTCGGAGGTACAATGAGCAGTTCTTC	CASSFRRYNEQFF
TRBV7-9	-	-	TRBJ2-4	TGTGCCAGCAGCCCGGGACACCACAAGTACTTC	CASSPGHHKYF
TRBV20-1	-	-	TRBJ1-1	TGCAGTGCCCGGACACTTAACACTGAAGCTTTCTTT	CSARTLNTEAFF
TRBV5-1	TRBD1	-	TRBJ2-3	TGCGCCAGCAGCTTGGGGACAGGGGCAGATACGCAGTATTTT	CASSLGTGADTQYF
TRBV20-1	-	-	TRBJ2-5	TGCAGTGCTAGAGGAAACCAAGAGACCCAGTACTTC	CSARGNQETQYF
TRBV7-8	TRBD1	-	TRBJ1-1	TGTGCCAGCAGCGTAATCTCCCAGACAGGGACTCCCGAAGCTTTCTTT	CASSVISQTGTPEAFF
TRBV4-3	TRBD1	-	TRBJ2-1	TGCGCCAGCAGCCGATGGGGGCGACAGGGCGCCTGGTCCTACAATGAGCAGTTCTTC	CASSRWGRQGAWSYNEQFF
TRBV29-1	-	-	TRBJ1-5	TGCAGCGTTGAAGATGTCGGGACCCAGCATTTT	CSVEDVGTQHF
TRBV29-1	TRBD2	once	TRBJ2-1	TGCAGCGTTAGGACTAGCGGGAGCCTTGAGCAGTTCTTC	CSVRTSGSLEQFF
TRBV28	TRBD2	-	TRBJ2-1	TGTGCCAGCAGTTCCTTAGCGGGAGGCGACAATGAGCAGTTCTTC	CASSSLAGGDNEQFF
TRBV2	-	-	TRBJ2-3	TGTGCCAGCAGTGAATTGTACGGGGGGCAATGGGCAGATACGCAGTATTTT	CASSELYGGQWADTQYF
TRBV7-9	-	-	TRBJ2-3	TGTGCCAGCAGCTTATTGCAGGGGCGGGAAGATACGCAGTATTTT	CASSLLQGREDTQYF